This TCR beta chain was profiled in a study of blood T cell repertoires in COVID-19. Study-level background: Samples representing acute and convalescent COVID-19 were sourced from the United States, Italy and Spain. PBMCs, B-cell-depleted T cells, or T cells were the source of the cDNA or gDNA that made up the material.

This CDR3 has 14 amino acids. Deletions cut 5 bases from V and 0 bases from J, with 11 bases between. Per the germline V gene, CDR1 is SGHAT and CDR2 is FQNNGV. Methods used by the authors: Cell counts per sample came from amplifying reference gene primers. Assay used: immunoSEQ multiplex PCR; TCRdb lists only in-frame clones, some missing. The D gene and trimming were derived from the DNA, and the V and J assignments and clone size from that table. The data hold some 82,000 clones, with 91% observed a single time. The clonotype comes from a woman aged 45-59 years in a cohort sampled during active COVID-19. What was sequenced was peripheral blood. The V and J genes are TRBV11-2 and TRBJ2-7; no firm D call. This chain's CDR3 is CASSTRDISYEQYF. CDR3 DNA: TGTGCCAGCAGCACCCGCGACATCTCCTACGAGCAGTACTTC.